These 12 T cell receptor beta chains share one sample of origin, sequenced in a study of read filtering for tumor transcriptome and immune sequencing. Molecular barcoded adaptors covering alpha/delta and beta/gamma chains were used on approximately 400 ng RNA. TCRdb independently ran MiXCR on the reads; one entry per CDR3 protein. The sample comprises over 90,000 distinct CDR3 sequences, 20% to 25% of which are singletons, and about an eighth rests with the top ten. Input material: a population of CD138-negative cells sorted from bone marrow. The receptors derive from a donor aged 40 or older with multiple myeloma.

In this sample, this clonotype turned up many times. This chain joins TRBV7-8 and TRBJ1-6, with D perhaps TRBD1 (5 bases). CDR3 length equals 13 residues. The germline V and J ends were trimmed by 3 bases and 7 bases, with 7 bases remaining between them. Per germline, CDR1 SGHVS and CDR2 FQNEAQ. The CDR3 protein is CASSFGGNSPLHF. In DNA, the CDR3 is TGTGCCAGCAGCTTCGGGGGGAATTCACCCCTCCACTTT.

This clonotype appeared many times. The CDR3 region is CASSRNTEAFF. CDR3 in DNA: TGTGCCAGCAGCCGGAACACTGAAGCTTTCTTT. The rearrangement joins TRBV6-2 or TRBV6-3 to TRBJ1-1; unclear D gene. This CDR3 contains 11 residues. CDR1 is MNHEY, CDR2 SVGEGT, per germline. V was shortened by 6 bases and J by 1 base, with 3 bases between the two germline ends.

This clonotype was recorded at least ten times. The chain has TRBV29-1 and TRBJ2-3, with 11 bases fitting TRBD2. Trimming took 8 bases from V and 3 from J; bases not matched to a gene: 13. Germline V gene sequence: CDR1 SQVTM, CDR2 ANQGSEA. The CDR3 covers 16 residues. The CDR3 DNA is TGCAGCATCCCTCCGGGACTAGCGGATCCTACAGATACGCAGTATTTT. This sequence encodes CSIPPGLADPTDTQYF.

This clonotype turned up a few times. The rearrangement uses TRBV5-1 and TRBJ1-5; tentatively, D is TRBD1 (5 bases). The V gene lost 4 bases and the J gene lost 4 bases, with 12 bases spanning the gap. The CDR3 has 14 residues. Germline V CDR1 and CDR2: SGHRS, YFSETQ. The CDR3 loop reads CASSEGRPNQPQHF. The DNA for the CDR3 is TGCGCCAGCAGCGAGGGACGTCCGAATCAGCCCCAGCATTTT.

There are many counts of this clonotype. This rearrangement joins TRBV5-1 to TRBJ2-5; 8 bases agree with TRBD1. With V trimmed by 2 bases and J by 5 bases, 5 bases remained unmatched. The CDR3 totals 14 residues. Germline V gene data show CDR1 as SGHRS and CDR2 as YFSETQ. The CDR3 loop reads CASSLTGGAETQYF. The CDR3 DNA reads TGCGCCAGCAGCTTAACAGGGGGAGCGGAGACCCAGTACTTC.

At least ten counts were recorded for this clonotype. The chain uses TRBV3-1 and TRBJ1-5, with unresolved D. Looked up from germline, CDR1 is LGHDT and CDR2 is YNNKEL (reference sequence). The CDR3 contains 15 residues. Trimming removed 1 base from V and 5 bases from J, with 12 bases in between. CDR3 protein: CASSQGRQSYQPQHF. CDR3 nucleotide sequence: TGTGCCAGCAGCCAAGGACGGCAGAGTTATCAGCCCCAGCATTTT.

This clonotype was counted many times. The rearrangement uses TRBV28 and TRBJ1-1, with D uncertain. V was shortened by 7 bases and J by 3 bases, with 12 bases between the two germline ends. The CDR3 runs to 13 residues. The germline V gene has CDR1 MDHEN and CDR2 SYDVKM. Written as DNA, the CDR3 is TGTGCCAGCAAAGTATCTGCGGACACTGAAGCTTTCTTT. It encodes CASKVSADTEAFF.

Ten or more counts support this clonotype. The rearrangement uses TRBV6-6 and TRBJ1-5; no clear D gene. Germline V gene sequence: CDR1 MNHNY, CDR2 SVGAGI (reference sequence). Trimming cost V 2 bases and J 4 bases, with 12 bases left between them. The CDR3 totals 15 residues. CDR3: CASSYPGQFNQPQHF. DNA of the CDR3: TGTGCCAGCAGTTACCCCGGGCAGTTTAATCAGCCCCAGCATTTT.

The gene calls are TRBV2 and TRBJ2-1; 7 bases map to TRBD1. J lost 0 bases, V lost 6 bases, and 5 bases had no gene match. This CDR3 is 15 amino acids long. CDR1 SNHLY and CDR2 FYNNEI come from the germline V gene. The CDR3 DNA reads TGTGCCAGCAGCAAACAGGGGAGCTCCTACAATGAGCAGTTCTTC. It encodes CASSKQGSSYNEQFF.

There are a few counts of this clonotype. The chain combines TRBV2 with TRBJ1-2, with TRBD1 matching over 8 bases. The ends lost 9 bases at V and 4 bases at J; junction bases unmatched: 13. Germline CDR1 SNHLY, CDR2 FYNNEI. The CDR3 has 15 residues. The CDR3 protein is CASPQQGGDVYGYTF. The CDR3 nucleotides are TGTGCCAGTCCACAACAGGGGGGGGACGTCTATGGCTACACCTTC.

There are a few counts of this clonotype. The CDR3 sequence is CASSQERGNTGELFF. The CDR3, as DNA: TGTGCCAGCAGCCAGGAGAGAGGTAACACCGGGGAGCTGTTTTTT. This chain uses TRBV13 with TRBJ2-2, with D unclear. The CDR3 is made up of 15 amino acids. Between the trimmed V and J ends, which lost 5 bases and 2 bases, there was a span of 12 bases. Germline CDR1 reads PRHDT; CDR2 reads FYEKMQ (reference sequence).

This chain links TRBV7-3 with TRBJ2-1; 12 positions match TRBD2. Trimming took 2 bases from V and 10 from J; bases not matched to a gene: 6. The length of the CDR3 is 15 residues. CDR1 SGHTA and CDR2 FQGTGA come from the germline V gene. CDR3 sequence reads: CASSLLAGGPGEQFF. In nucleotides, the CDR3 is TGTGCCAGCAGCTTACTAGCGGGGGGGCCCGGAGAGCAGTTCTTC.